The sequence of this T cell receptor (beta chain) was determined in a study of T cells after yellow fever vaccination. Turning to the study itself: Some fractions had low cell numbers, and these were prepared with SMART-Seq v4 Ultra Low Input.

Per germline, CDR1 LGHDT and CDR2 YNNKEL (reference sequence). V was clipped by 3 bases and J by 8 bases, with 10 bases between them. There are 12 residues in the CDR3. Overall study findings and caveats: Among primary-vaccination clones, most reappeared after the booster, at around 97% for CD4 and more than 75% for CD8. Peaking faster, on day 5 versus 15, the secondary response was nonetheless weaker.

TCR cDNA, made by 5'RACE template switching, carried an added universal primer site and UMIs. One entry per CDR3 protein results from TCRdb running MiXCR on the 5' RACE reads. The sample lists hundreds of thousands of distinct CDR3 sequences, about 4% occurring once. This clonotype showed up just a few times. What it recognizes is unknown. The chain combines TRBV3-1 with TRBJ1-2; tentatively, D is TRBD1 (6 bases). The source was PBMCs, collected 5 days after the yellow fever booster vaccination. This TCR was recovered from a man between 18 and 29 years old who received the YFV17D yellow fever vaccine. CDR3 amino acids: CASSHPGEGYTF. For the CDR3, the DNA is TGTGCCAGCAGCCATCCAGGGGAAGGCTACACCTTC.